This T cell receptor beta chain was retrieved from a study of blood T cell repertoires in COVID-19. Overall study: The United States, Italy and Spain were the sources of the acute and convalescent COVID-19 samples. PBMCs, B-cell-depleted T cells, or T cells were the source of the cDNA or gDNA that made up the material.

The count of this clone is one. In the original analysis: Amplification from reference gene primers served as the basis for estimated nucleated cell counts. Produced via immunoSEQ multiplex PCR; TCRdb's table is partial and in-frame only. The V and J calls and clone size come from that table; D and trimming were worked out from the DNA. The profile shows under 300,000 clones, roughly 90% of them singletons. Germline CDR1 reads KGHSH; CDR2 reads LQKENI. V was shortened by 3 bases and J by 2 bases, with 4 bases between the two germline ends. CDR3 length: 12 residues. This sequence originates from a man between 45 and 60 years old with acute or convalescent COVID-19. The genes are TRBV18 and TRBJ1-1; the D is unclear. The specimen was peripheral blood. CDR3 nucleotide sequence: TGTGCCAGCTCACCCCTCAACACTGAAGCTTTCTTT. As protein: CASSPLNTEAFF.